This passage covers 20 T cell receptor beta chains from one sample sequenced in a study of blood T cell repertoires in COVID-19. Libraries were prepared by immunoSEQ multiplex PCR; TCRdb keeps only in-frame clonotypes and omits some of them. The sample carries about 380,000 clones, roughly four fifths recorded once. Sequences were obtained from peripheral blood. The receptors originated from a human donor with acute or convalescent COVID-19. The donor label of this sample is uncertain.

This sequence joins TRBV28 and TRBJ1-5; D gene unclear. Deletions cut 3 bases from V and 7 bases from J, with 19 bases between. CDR1 MDHEN and CDR2 SYDVKM come from the germline V gene. This CDR3 contains 16 residues. CDR3 DNA: TGTGCCAGCAGTTTTCCCCCTGACTATTCAGACCAGCCCCAGCATTTT. Protein: CASSFPPDYSDQPQHF.

The rearrangement joins TRBV28 to TRBJ1-1, with 10 nucleotides matching TRBD1. V lost 8 bases and J lost 3; bases outside the gene matches: 12. There are 16 residues in the CDR3. Germline V gene sequence: CDR1 MDHEN, CDR2 SYDVKM. The CDR3 here is CASRDRGSGRDTEAFF. CDR3 DNA: TGTGCCAGCCGGGACAGGGGCTCGGGGAGGGACACTGAAGCTTTCTTT.

V and J are TRBV7-2 and TRBJ2-1, with D maybe TRBD1 (6 bases). This CDR3 has 14 amino acids. Germline CDR1 and CDR2: SGHTA and FQGNSA. Trimming took off 10 bases at V and 10 bases at J, with 23 bases between the two ends. CDR3 region: CAINLRDKLGEQFF. For the CDR3, the DNA is TGTGCCATCAACCTCCGGGACAAGCTCGGGGAGCAGTTCTTC.

The chain links TRBV6-2 or TRBV6-3 to TRBJ1-1, with TRBD1 identical over 7 bases. Trimming at V came to 2 bases and at J to 6 bases, leaving 6 bases not matched to a gene. There are 14 residues in the CDR3. The germline V gene has CDR1 MNHEY and CDR2 SVGEGT. CDR3 loop: CASSYPNRGPEAFF. Written as DNA, the CDR3 is TGTGCCAGCAGTTACCCTAACAGGGGACCTGAAGCTTTCTTT.

The rearrangement uses TRBV23-1 and TRBJ2-6; 8 bases are a match to TRBD1. TRBV23-1 is marked as an open reading frame, function uncertain. The junction had 15 bases not matched to a gene; V was cut back by 7 bases and J by 1 base. CDR3 length: 19 amino acids. In nucleotides, the CDR3 is TGCGCCAGCATCAACTTCCGGGACAGGAGAAGGTCTGGGGCCAACGTCCTGACTTTC. It specifies CASINFRDRRRSGANVLTF.

The rearrangement uses TRBV28 and TRBJ1-1; D is ambiguous. The CDR3 sequence is 15 residues long. Per the germline V gene, CDR1 is MDHEN and CDR2 is SYDVKM. Deletions cut 5 bases from V and 0 bases from J, with 13 bases between. The CDR3 reads CASSVGEAVNTEAFF. CDR3 bases: TGTGCCAGCAGTGTGGGTGAGGCGGTGAACACTGAAGCTTTCTTT. Full variable domain (rest looked up from reference TRBV28 and TRBJ1-1): DVKVTQSSRYLVKRTGEKVFLECVQDMDHENMFWYRQDPGLGLRLIYFSYDVKMKEKGDIPEGYSVSREKKERFSLILESASTNQTSMYLCASSVGEAVNTEAFFGQGTRLTVV.

This clone was seen once. The chain carries TRBV28 and TRBJ1-5; D is uncertain. V gave up 5 bases and J gave up 1 base, with 15 bases separating them. Germline lookup yields CDR1 MDHEN and CDR2 SYDVKM. This CDR3 has 16 amino acids. CDR3 nucleotides: TGTGCCAGCAGTCCTCAAGAGGGCCGGAGCAATCAGCCCCAGCATTTT. This gives the protein CASSPQEGRSNQPQHF.

The chain has TRBV12-3 or TRBV12-4 and TRBJ1-1, with no clear D. CDR3 size: 13 residues. V lost 2 bases, J lost 6 bases, and 10 bases lay in between. The chain's CDR3 is CASSLRFEAEAFF. Written as DNA, the CDR3 is TGTGCCAGCAGTTTACGTTTCGAGGCTGAAGCTTTCTTT.

In its sample, this clone was seen a few times. The V gene is TRBV7-9, the J gene TRBJ1-6, with a tentative D call TRBD1 (5 bases). V was shortened by 6 bases and J by 10 bases, with 13 bases between the two germline ends. CDR3 length equals 13 residues. Looked up from germline, CDR1 is SEHNR and CDR2 is FQNEAQ (reference sequence). As DNA, the CDR3 is TGTGCCAGCAGATCAGGGCTAGGCTCACCCCTCCACTTT. As protein: CASRSGLGSPLHF. The whole variable domain, remainder taken from reference TRBV7-9 and TRBJ1-6, is DTGVSQNPRHKITKRGQNVTFRCDPISEHNRLYWYRQTLGQGPEFLTYFQNEAQLEKSRLLSDRFSAERPKGSFSTLEIQRTEQGDSAMYLCASRSGLGSPLHFGNGTRLTVT.

This sequence joins TRBV11-2 and TRBJ1-3; D is perhaps TRBD1 (5 bases). Trimming cost V 1 base and J 2 bases, with 18 bases left between them. The CDR3 covers 18 residues. Germline assignment: CDR1 SGHAT and CDR2 FQNNGV. The CDR3 loop reads CASSLGAQGRYTGNTIYF. The CDR3 DNA is TGTGCCAGCAGCTTAGGGGCCCAGGGCCGTTATACTGGAAACACCATATATTTT.

V is TRBV2 and J is TRBJ2-1; D is possibly TRBD2 (6 bases). This CDR3 has 12 amino acids. In germline, CDR1 is SNHLY, CDR2 FYNNEI. The V end was cut by 5 bases, the J end by 7 bases, with 9 bases between. The CDR3 DNA sequence: TGTGCCAGCAGTAGGGAGGATAATGAGCAGTTCTTC. Protein: CASSREDNEQFF.

The chain links TRBV11-2 to TRBJ2-1, with D perhaps TRBD1 (5 bases). Trimming took off 3 bases at V and 10 bases at J, with 13 bases between the two ends. The CDR3 is 13 residues long. Germline V lookup: CDR1 SGHAT, CDR2 FQNNGV. Here the CDR3 reads CASSFLGAKEQFF. Here the CDR3 DNA reads TGTGCCAGCAGCTTTTTAGGGGCCAAGGAGCAGTTCTTC.

V and J are TRBV2 and TRBJ1-6; a possible D gene is TRBD1 (5 bases). Germline values: CDR1 SNHLY, CDR2 FYNNEI. The CDR3 contains 15 residues. The V gene lost 1 base and the J gene lost 7 bases, with 11 bases spanning the gap. CDR3 sequence (DNA): TGTGCCAGCAGTGAAGAGCAGGGAAGAAATTCACCCCTCCACTTT. Its protein product is CASSEEQGRNSPLHF.

DNA for the CDR3: TGTGCCAGCAGCTTATTGTCCAGCGGGGGGTGGAATGAGCAGTTCTTC. This sequence encodes CASSLLSSGGWNEQFF. This rearrangement joins TRBV11-3 to TRBJ2-1; TRBD2 agrees at 9 bases. The CDR3 consists of 16 residues. V lost 2 bases to trimming and J lost 7 bases; unmatched junction nucleotides: 9. Germline CDR1 and CDR2: SGHNT and YENEEA.

This clone was observed once. The chain has TRBV3-1 (or the pseudogene TRBV3-2) and TRBJ1-2; D is uncertain. CDR3 length: 14 amino acids. CDR1 and CDR2 from the germline V gene are LGHDT and YNNKEL (reference sequence). V was shortened by 1 base and J by 4 bases, with 10 bases between the two germline ends. CDR3 loop: CASSQAGNFYGYTF. CDR3 nucleotide sequence: TGTGCCAGCAGCCAAGCGGGGAACTTCTATGGCTACACCTTC.

The chain recombines TRBV5-5 with TRBJ1-4, with a weak D call TRBD1 (6 bases). V dropped 2 bases and J dropped 11 bases, with 19 bases sitting between them. This CDR3 is 15 amino acids long. Germline-derived CDR1 and CDR2 are SGHKS and YYEKEE (reference sequence). The DNA for the CDR3 is TGTGCCAGCAGCTTAGGACAGAGCCCTAGTAGGAAACTGTTTTTT. It encodes CASSLGQSPSRKLFF.

This clone was detected only once. This rearrangement joins TRBV29-1 to TRBJ2-1, with 8 bases aligning to TRBD1. After removal of 8 bases from V and 6 bases from J, the junction contained 6 bases not matched to a gene. Germline CDR1 reads SQVTM; CDR2 reads ANQGSEA. This CDR3 has 12 amino acids. The CDR3 loop reads CSTRQGSNEQFF. CDR3 DNA: TGCAGCACACGACAGGGGTCCAATGAGCAGTTCTTC.

This clone occurred a few times. The genes are TRBV6-5 and TRBJ1-2; D is possibly TRBD1 (5 bases). CDR1 and CDR2 (germline): MNHEY, SVGAGI. This CDR3 contains 14 residues. The germline V and J ends were trimmed by 4 bases and 2 bases, with 11 bases remaining between them. The CDR3 region is CASSSLQGNYGYTF. The CDR3 bases are TGTGCCAGCAGTTCACTTCAGGGAAACTATGGCTACACCTTC.

This sequence joins TRBV18 and TRBJ2-1; the D is unclear. From germline, CDR1 is KGHSH and CDR2 LQKENI. The CDR3 runs 14 residues. V dropped 4 bases and J dropped 0 bases, with 7 bases sitting between them. The chain's CDR3 is CASSQQSSYNEQFF. For the CDR3, the DNA is TGTGCCAGCTCACAACAAAGCTCCTACAATGAGCAGTTCTTC.

The chain is built from TRBV18 and TRBJ1-4; possible D gene TRBD1, 5 bases. Trimming cost V 6 bases and J 2 bases, with 10 bases left between them. The CDR3 sequence is 14 residues long. Per the germline V gene, CDR1 is KGHSH and CDR2 is LQKENI. The CDR3, as DNA: TGTGCCAGCTCGGCAGGGTCGACTAATGAAAAACTGTTTTTT. Translated, it gives CASSAGSTNEKLFF.